The present entry profiles one TCR beta chain with its context. Participants spanned ages about 18 to 95 years and resided in about two dozen US areas. Recovery among Cohort 3 donors was established by two negative PCRs, clearance, or symptom resolution. These data originate in a study of blood T cell repertoires in COVID-19. Study in general: T cells, B-cell-depleted T cells, or PBMCs supplied cDNA or gDNA.

Per the original methods: Estimates of nucleated cell counts were drawn from the amplification of reference gene primers. Here immunoSEQ multiplex PCR was the method, and the copy in TCRdb shows in-frame clones only, minus some. The DNA was the basis for D and trimming; V, J and clone size are from that table. Here the sample spans approximately 480,000 clones, approximately 90% being singletons. CDR3 length: 14 amino acids. V dropped 4 bases and J dropped 3 bases, with 13 bases sitting between them. The germline V gene has CDR1 MNHEY and CDR2 SMNVEV (reference sequence). V usage is TRBV27 and J usage is TRBJ2-7; a possible D gene is TRBD1 (7 bases). What was sequenced was PBMCs or T cells enriched from blood (not recorded which). The sequence derives from a woman aged 18-30 years who had recovered from COVID-19. This CDR3 reads CASSSGGTDYEQYF. The DNA of the CDR3 is TGTGCCAGCAGTTCTGGGGGGACAGACTACGAGCAGTACTTC.